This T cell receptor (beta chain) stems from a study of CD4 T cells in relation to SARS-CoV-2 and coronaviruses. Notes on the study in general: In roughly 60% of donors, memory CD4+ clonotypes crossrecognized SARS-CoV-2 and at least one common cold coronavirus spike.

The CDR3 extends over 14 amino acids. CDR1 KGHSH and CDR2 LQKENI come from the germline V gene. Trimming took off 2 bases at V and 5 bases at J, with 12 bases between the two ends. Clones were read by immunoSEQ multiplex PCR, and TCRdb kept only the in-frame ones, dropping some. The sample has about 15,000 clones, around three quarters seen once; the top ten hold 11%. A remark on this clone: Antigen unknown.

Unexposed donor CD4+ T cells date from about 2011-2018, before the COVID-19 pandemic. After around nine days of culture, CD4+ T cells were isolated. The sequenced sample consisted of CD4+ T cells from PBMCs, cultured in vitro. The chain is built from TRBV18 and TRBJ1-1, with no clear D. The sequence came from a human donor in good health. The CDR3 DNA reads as TGTGCCAGCTCACCAGGAGGAGGGAGGACTGAAGCTTTCTTT. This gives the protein CASSPGGGRTEAFF.